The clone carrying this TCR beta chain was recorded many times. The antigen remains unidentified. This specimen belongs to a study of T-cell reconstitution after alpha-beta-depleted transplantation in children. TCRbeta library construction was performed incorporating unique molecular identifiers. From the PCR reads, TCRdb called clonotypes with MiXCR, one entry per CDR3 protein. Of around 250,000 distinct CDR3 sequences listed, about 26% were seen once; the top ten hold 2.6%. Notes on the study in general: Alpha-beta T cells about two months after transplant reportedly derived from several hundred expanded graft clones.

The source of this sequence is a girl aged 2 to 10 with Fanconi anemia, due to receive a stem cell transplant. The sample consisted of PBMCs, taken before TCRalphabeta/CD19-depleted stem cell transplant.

CDR3 loop: CSVEEGAGIEFF. Here the CDR3 DNA reads TGCAGCGTTGAAGAGGGGGCAGGGATAGAGTTCTTC. The chain couples TRBV29-1 to TRBJ2-1; D perhaps matches TRBD1 (6 bases). V dropped 0 bases and J dropped 14 bases, with 14 bases sitting between them. The CDR3 loop spans 12 amino acids. CDR1 SQVTM and CDR2 ANQGSEA come from the germline V gene.